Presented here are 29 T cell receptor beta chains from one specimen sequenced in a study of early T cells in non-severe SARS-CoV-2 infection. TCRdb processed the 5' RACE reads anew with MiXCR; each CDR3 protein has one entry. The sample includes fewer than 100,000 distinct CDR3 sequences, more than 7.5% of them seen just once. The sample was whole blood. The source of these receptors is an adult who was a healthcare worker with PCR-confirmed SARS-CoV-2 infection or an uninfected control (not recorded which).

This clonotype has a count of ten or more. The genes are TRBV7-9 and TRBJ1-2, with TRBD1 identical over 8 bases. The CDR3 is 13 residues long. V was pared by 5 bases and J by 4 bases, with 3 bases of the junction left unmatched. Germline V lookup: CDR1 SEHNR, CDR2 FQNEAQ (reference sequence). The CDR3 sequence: CASSPGQGYGYTF. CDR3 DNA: TGTGCCAGCAGCCCTGGACAGGGCTATGGCTACACCTTC. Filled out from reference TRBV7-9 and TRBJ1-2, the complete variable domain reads DTGVSQNPRHKITKRGQNVTFRCDPISEHNRLYWYRQTLGQGPEFLTYFQNEAQLEKSRLLSDRFSAERPKGSFSTLEIQRTEQGDSAMYLCASSPGQGYGYTFGSGTRLTVV.

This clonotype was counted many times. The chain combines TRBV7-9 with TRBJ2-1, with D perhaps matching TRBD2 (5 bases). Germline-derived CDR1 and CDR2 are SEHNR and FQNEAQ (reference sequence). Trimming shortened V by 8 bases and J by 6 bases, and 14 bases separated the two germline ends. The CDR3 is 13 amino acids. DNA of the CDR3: TGTGCCAGCGAGAGGGCACGTCCCAATGAGCAGTTCTTC. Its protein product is CASERARPNEQFF. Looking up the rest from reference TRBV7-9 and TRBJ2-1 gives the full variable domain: DTGVSQNPRHKITKRGQNVTFRCDPISEHNRLYWYRQTLGQGPEFLTYFQNEAQLEKSRLLSDRFSAERPKGSFSTLEIQRTEQGDSAMYLCASERARPNEQFFGPGTRLTVL.

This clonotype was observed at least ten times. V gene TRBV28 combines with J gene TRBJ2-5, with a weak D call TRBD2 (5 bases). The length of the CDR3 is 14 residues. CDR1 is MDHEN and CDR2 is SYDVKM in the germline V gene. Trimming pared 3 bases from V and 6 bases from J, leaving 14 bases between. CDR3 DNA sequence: TGTGCCAGCAGTTTTTACCGGGGTAGACAGACCCAGTACTTC. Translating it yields CASSFYRGRQTQYF.

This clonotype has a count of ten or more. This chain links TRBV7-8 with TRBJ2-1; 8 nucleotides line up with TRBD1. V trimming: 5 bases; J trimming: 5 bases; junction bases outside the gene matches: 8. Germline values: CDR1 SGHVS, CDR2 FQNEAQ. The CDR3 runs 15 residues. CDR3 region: CASSARHRGNNEQFF. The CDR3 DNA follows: TGTGCCAGCAGCGCTCGGCACAGGGGGAACAATGAGCAGTTCTTC.

The CDR3 spells CASSLVATADTQYF. DNA of the CDR3: TGCGCCAGCAGCTTGGTCGCGACCGCAGATACGCAGTATTTT. This rearrangement joins TRBV5-1 to TRBJ2-3; D is unresolved. This CDR3 contains 14 residues. CDR1 and CDR2 (germline): SGHRS, YFSETQ. V lost 0 bases and J lost 4, with 9 bases in between.

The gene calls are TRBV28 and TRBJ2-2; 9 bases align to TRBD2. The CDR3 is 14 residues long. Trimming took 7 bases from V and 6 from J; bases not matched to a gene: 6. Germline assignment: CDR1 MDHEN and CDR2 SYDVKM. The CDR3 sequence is CASNGVAGAGELFF. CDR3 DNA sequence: TGTGCCAGCAACGGAGTAGCGGGGGCCGGGGAGCTGTTTTTT.

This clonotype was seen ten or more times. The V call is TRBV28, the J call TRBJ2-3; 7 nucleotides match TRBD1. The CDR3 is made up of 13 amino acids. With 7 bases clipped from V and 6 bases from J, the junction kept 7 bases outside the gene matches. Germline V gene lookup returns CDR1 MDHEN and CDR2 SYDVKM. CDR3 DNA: TGTGCCAGCAAGGGACAGAATACGGATACGCAGTATTTT. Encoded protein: CASKGQNTDTQYF.

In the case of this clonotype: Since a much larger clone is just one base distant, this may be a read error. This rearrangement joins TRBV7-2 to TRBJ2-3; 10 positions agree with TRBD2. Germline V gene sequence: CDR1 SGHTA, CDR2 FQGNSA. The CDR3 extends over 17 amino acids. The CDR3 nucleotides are TGTGCCATCAGCTTAGATCACGCTAGCGGGAGAAGAGATACGCAGTATTTT. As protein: CAISLDHASGRRDTQYF.

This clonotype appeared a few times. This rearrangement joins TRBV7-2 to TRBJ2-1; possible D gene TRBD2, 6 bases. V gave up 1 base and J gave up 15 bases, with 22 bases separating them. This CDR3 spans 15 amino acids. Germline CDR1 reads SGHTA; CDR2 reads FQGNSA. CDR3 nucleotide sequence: TGTGCCAGCAGCTTAGTTCCGGGAGAATCCCGACTGCGGTTCTTC. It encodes CASSLVPGESRLRFF.

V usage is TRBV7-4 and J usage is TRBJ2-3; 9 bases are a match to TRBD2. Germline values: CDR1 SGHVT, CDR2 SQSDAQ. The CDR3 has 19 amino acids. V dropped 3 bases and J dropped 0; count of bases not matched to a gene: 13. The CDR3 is CASSLGCTVAGESTDTQYF. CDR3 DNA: TGTGCCAGCAGCTTGGGGTGTACCGTAGCGGGAGAGAGCACAGATACGCAGTATTTT. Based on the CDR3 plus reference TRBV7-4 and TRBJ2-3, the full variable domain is GAGVSQSPRYKVAKRGRDVALRCDSISGHVTLYWYRQTLGQGSEVLTYSQSDAQRDKSGRPSGRFSAERPERSVSTLKIQRTEQGDSAVYLCASSLGCTVAGESTDTQYFGPGTRLTVL.

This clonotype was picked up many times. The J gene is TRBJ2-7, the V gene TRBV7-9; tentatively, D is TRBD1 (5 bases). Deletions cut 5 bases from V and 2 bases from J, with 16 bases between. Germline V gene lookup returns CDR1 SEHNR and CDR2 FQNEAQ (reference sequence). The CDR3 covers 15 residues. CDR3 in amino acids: CASSSPRQKPYEQYF. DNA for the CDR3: TGTGCCAGCAGCAGTCCAAGACAGAAACCCTACGAGCAGTACTTC. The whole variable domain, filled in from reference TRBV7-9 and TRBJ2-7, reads DTGVSQNPRHKITKRGQNVTFRCDPISEHNRLYWYRQTLGQGPEFLTYFQNEAQLEKSRLLSDRFSAERPKGSFSTLEIQRTEQGDSAMYLCASSSPRQKPYEQYFGPGTRLTVT.

The CDR3 nucleotides are TGTGCCACCAGCCCCACCAGAGGCCATTCCTACAATGAGCAGTTCTTC. Protein product: CATSPTRGHSYNEQFF. The chain has TRBV24-1 and TRBJ2-1; D gene ambiguous. This CDR3 has 16 amino acids. V lost 7 bases, J lost 1 base, and 16 bases lay in between. Germline CDR1 is KGHDR and CDR2 is SFDVKD.

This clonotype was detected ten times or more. As DNA, the CDR3 is TGTGCCAGCAGTGCCCGACTGGGGCTCAATGAGCAGTTCTTC. Translated, it gives CASSARLGLNEQFF. The chain combines TRBV27 with TRBJ2-1; TRBD1 is a possible D gene (5 bases). This CDR3 region has 14 residues. Per the germline V gene, CDR1 is MNHEY and CDR2 is SMNVEV (reference sequence). Trimming stripped 5 bases from V and 6 bases from J, with 14 bases between.

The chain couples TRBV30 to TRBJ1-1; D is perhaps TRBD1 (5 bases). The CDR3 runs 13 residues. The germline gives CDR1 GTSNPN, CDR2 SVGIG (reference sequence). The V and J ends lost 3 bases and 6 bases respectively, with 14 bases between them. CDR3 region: CAWSRDLVAEAFF. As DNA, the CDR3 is TGTGCCTGGAGCCGGGACCTCGTCGCTGAAGCTTTCTTT.

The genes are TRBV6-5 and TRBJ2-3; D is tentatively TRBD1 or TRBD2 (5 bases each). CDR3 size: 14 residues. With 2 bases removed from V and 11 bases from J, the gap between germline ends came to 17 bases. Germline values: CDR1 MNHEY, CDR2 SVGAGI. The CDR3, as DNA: TGTGCCAGCAGTTACGGGGGAAGAGCGGTAGGGCAGTATTTT. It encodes CASSYGGRAVGQYF.

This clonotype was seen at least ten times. As DNA, the CDR3 is TGTGCCAGCAAGTCAGGACAGGCCGTCCAGCCCCAGCATTTT. This encodes CASKSGQAVQPQHF. The chain uses TRBV6-1 and TRBJ1-5; 7 bases align to TRBD1. V was pared by 7 bases and J by 7 bases, with 10 bases of the junction left unmatched. This CDR3 is 14 amino acids long. Germline CDR1 MNHNS, CDR2 SASEGT.

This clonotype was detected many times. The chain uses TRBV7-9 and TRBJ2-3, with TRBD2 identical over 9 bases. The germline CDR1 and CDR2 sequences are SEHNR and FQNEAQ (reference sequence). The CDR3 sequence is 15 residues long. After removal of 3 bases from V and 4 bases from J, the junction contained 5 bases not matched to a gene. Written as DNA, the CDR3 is TGTGCCAGCAGCTTCGCGGGAGGGGCGGCAGATACGCAGTATTTT. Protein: CASSFAGGAADTQYF.

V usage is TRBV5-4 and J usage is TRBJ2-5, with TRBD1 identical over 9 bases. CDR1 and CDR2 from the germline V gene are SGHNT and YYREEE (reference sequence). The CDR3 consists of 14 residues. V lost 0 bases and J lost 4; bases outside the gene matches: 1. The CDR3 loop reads CASSLDRGRETQYF. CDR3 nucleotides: TGTGCCAGCAGCTTGGACAGGGGGCGAGAGACCCAGTACTTC. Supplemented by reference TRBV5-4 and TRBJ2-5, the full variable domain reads ETGVTQSPTHLIKTRGQQVTLRCSSQSGHNTVSWYQQALGQGPQFIFQYYREEENGRGNFPPRFSGLQFPNYSSELNVNALELDDSALYLCASSLDRGRETQYFGPGTRLLVL.

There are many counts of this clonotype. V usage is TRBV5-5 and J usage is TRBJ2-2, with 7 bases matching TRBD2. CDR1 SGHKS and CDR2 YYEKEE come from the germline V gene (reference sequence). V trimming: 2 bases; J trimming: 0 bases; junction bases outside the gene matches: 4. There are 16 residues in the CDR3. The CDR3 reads CASSFAGTTNTGELFF. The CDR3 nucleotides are TGTGCCAGCAGCTTTGCCGGGACTACGAACACCGGGGAGCTGTTTTTT.

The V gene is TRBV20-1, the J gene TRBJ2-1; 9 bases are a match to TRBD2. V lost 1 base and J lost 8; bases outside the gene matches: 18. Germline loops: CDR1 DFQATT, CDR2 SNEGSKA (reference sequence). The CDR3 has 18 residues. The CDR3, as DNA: TGCAGTGCTAGAGCTTCTTCTAGCGGGAAACGTCTTGTCGATGAGCAGTTCTTC. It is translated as CSARASSSGKRLVDEQFF.

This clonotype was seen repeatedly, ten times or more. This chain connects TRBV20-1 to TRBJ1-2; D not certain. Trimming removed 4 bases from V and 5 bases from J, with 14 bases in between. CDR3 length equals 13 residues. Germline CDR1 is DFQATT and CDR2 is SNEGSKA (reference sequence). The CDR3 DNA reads TGCAGTGCTACACCGGGGATGAATTATGGCTACACCTTC. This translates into CSATPGMNYGYTF.

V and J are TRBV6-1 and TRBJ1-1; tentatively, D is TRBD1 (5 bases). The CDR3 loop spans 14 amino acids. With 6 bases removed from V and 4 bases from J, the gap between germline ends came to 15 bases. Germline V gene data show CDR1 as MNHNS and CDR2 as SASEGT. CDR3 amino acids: CASSLNSGGTEAFF. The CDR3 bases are TGTGCCAGCAGCCTTAATTCCGGGGGCACTGAAGCTTTCTTT.

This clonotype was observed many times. The CDR3 bases are TGTGCCAGCAGGGACAGGGCTGAAGAGACCCAGTACTTC. Translation gives CASRDRAEETQYF. V and J are TRBV7-2 and TRBJ2-5, with 8 bases lining up with TRBD1. J was trimmed by 3 bases and V by 6 bases; bases with no gene match: 3. The V gene's germline CDR1 is SGHTA and CDR2 FQGNSA. The CDR3 is made up of 13 amino acids.

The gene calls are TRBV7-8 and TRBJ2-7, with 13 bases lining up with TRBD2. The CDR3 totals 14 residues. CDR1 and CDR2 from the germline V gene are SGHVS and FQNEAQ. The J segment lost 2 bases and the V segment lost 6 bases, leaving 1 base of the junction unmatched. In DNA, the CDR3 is TGTGCCAGCAGTGGGACTAGCGGGGCCTACGAGCAGTACTTC. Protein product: CASSGTSGAYEQYF.

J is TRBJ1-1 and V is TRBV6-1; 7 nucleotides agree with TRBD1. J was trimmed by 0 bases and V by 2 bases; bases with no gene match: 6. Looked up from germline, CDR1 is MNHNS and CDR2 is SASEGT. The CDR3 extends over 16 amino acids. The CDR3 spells CASSELDRIMNTEAFF. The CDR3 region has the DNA TGTGCCAGCAGTGAATTGGACAGGATCATGAACACTGAAGCTTTCTTT.

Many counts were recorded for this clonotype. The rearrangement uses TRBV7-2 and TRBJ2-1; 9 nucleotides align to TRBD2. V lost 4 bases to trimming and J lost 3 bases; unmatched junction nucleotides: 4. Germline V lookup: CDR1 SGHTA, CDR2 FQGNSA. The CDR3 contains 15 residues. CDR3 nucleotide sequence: TGTGCCAGCAGCTCTGGGACTAGCCGCTACAATGAGCAGTTCTTC. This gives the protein CASSSGTSRYNEQFF.

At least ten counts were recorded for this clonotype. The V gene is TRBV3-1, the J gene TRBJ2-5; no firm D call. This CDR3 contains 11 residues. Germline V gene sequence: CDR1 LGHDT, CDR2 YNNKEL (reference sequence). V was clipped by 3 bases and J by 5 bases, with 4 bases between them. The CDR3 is CASSQYETQYF. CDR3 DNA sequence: TGTGCCAGCAGCCAGTATGAGACCCAGTACTTC.

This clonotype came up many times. This chain's CDR3 is CASSPWMLKDRSTDTQYF. The CDR3, as DNA: TGTGCCAGCAGTCCCTGGATGCTTAAGGACAGGAGCACAGATACGCAGTATTTT. V and J are TRBV28 and TRBJ2-3, with TRBD1 identical over 7 bases. From germline, CDR1 is MDHEN and CDR2 SYDVKM. Trimming cost V 5 bases and J 0 bases; bases outside gene matches: 14. CDR3 length: 18 residues.

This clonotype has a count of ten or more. CDR3 in amino acids: CASSQDRGGDTQYF. Written as DNA, the CDR3 is TGTGCCAGCAGCCAAGATAGGGGAGGAGATACGCAGTATTTT. V and J are TRBV14 and TRBJ2-3; the D gene is possibly TRBD2 (6 bases). Deletions cut 0 bases from V and 5 bases from J, with 9 bases between. The CDR3 is made up of 14 amino acids. CDR1 is SGHDN and CDR2 is FVKESK in the germline V gene.